One sample yielded the 16 T cell receptor beta chains listed below, sequenced in a study of CD8 T cells in ankylosing spondylitis. Findings of the study overall: Characteristic of ankylosing spondylitis blood, it appeared, was a TCR beta motif comprising about eight highly homologous variants.

For these TCRs, the target antigens are not known. TCRdb reprocessed the 5' RACE reads via MiXCR and lists one record per CDR3 protein. The data contain 700,000 to 1,000,000 distinct CDR3 sequences, approximately 10% of them seen just once; the ten biggest clones take up approximately 0.46%. The sequenced sample was blood, either unsorted or a sorted T cell fraction (not recorded which). The receptors stem from a male donor with ankylosing spondylitis.

This clonotype has ten or more counts. One junction end does not reproduce the germline sequence, and a read error may be involved. This rearrangement joins TRBV5-1 to TRBJ2-3; D possibly corresponds to TRBD2 (7 bases). In germline, CDR1 is SGHRS, CDR2 YFSETQ. CDR3 length: 14 amino acids. CDR3 region: CASSLGGAEDTQYF. The CDR3 bases are TGTGCCAGCAGCTTAGGGGGGGCCGAAGATACGCAGTATTTT.

This clonotype was seen ten or more times. The rearrangement uses TRBV10-3 and TRBJ2-1, with TRBD1 identical over 10 bases. Trimming took 3 bases from V and 0 from J; bases not matched to a gene: 11. Germline V gene lookup returns CDR1 ENHRY and CDR2 SYGVKD. The CDR3 totals 19 residues. DNA of the CDR3: TGTGCCATCAGTGACCCCAGGGGGGGACAGGGGAGCTCCTACAATGAGCAGTTCTTC. It codes for CAISDPRGGQGSSYNEQFF.

A few counts support this clonotype. The chain employs TRBV12-3 or TRBV12-4 and TRBJ2-3, with D possibly called TRBD1 or TRBD2 (5 bases each). Trimming removed 5 bases at V and 6 bases at J, with 18 bases between. The CDR3 extends over 15 amino acids. The CDR3 bases are TGTGCCAGCAGTCCCCCCGCCCAGGGACCGGATACGCAGTATTTT. It is translated as CASSPPAQGPDTQYF.

The chain is built from TRBV29-1 and TRBJ2-5; D is unresolved. Trimming removed 4 bases at V and 9 bases at J, with 12 bases between. CDR3 length: 11 amino acids. CDR1 SQVTM and CDR2 ANQGSEA come from the germline V gene. The chain's CDR3 is CSVVAYESQYF. In nucleotides, the CDR3 is TGCAGCGTTGTGGCTTATGAATCCCAGTACTTC.

The rearrangement uses TRBV5-1 and TRBJ2-1; 8 bases are a match to TRBD1. Germline V gives CDR1 SGHRS, CDR2 YFSETQ. The CDR3 length is 14 residues. V dropped 4 bases and J dropped 12; count of bases not matched to a gene: 12. In DNA form, the CDR3 reads TGCGCCAGCAGCCTCCGGGACGGACAGGGCGGGCAGTTCTTC. Protein: CASSLRDGQGGQFF. The complete variable domain, with remaining parts taken from reference TRBV5-1 and TRBJ2-1, reads KAGVTQTPRYLIKTRGQQVTLSCSPISGHRSVSWYQQTPGQGLQFLFEYFSETQRNKGNFPGRFSGRQFSNSRSEMNVSTLELGDSALYLCASSLRDGQGGQFFGPGTRLTVL.

This clonotype was seen many times. The rearrangement joins TRBV5-6 to TRBJ1-2; the D is unclear. The V and J ends lost 0 bases and 0 bases respectively, with 9 bases between them. There are 15 residues in the CDR3. Germline-derived CDR1 and CDR2 are SGHDT and YYEEEE. CDR3 loop: CASSLVVGANYGYTF. The DNA of the CDR3 is TGTGCCAGCAGCTTGGTTGTTGGAGCTAACTATGGCTACACCTTC.

The chain recombines TRBV4-2 with TRBJ2-7; 10 positions match TRBD2. This CDR3 contains 15 residues. Looked up from germline, CDR1 is LGHNA and CDR2 is YNFKEQ. After removal of 4 bases from V and 2 bases from J, the junction contained 5 bases not matched to a gene. The CDR3 DNA follows: TGTGCCAGCAGCCTATTTAGCGGGAGGCCCTACGAGCAGTACTTC. Its protein is CASSLFSGRPYEQYF.

This rearrangement joins TRBV20-1 to TRBJ2-5; no reliable D call. There are 14 residues in the CDR3. Germline assignment: CDR1 DFQATT and CDR2 SNEGSKA (reference sequence). V gave up 0 bases and J gave up 3 bases, with 11 bases separating them. This CDR3 is CSARDLWRKETQYF. The CDR3 DNA follows: TGCAGTGCTAGAGATTTATGGAGAAAAGAGACCCAGTACTTC.

This clonotype has at least ten counts. The CDR3 nucleotides are TGCAGTGCTACCCAAACCCTACTAGGGCCGACATCCTGGGAGCAGTTCTTC. The encoded protein is CSATQTLLGPTSWEQFF. The rearrangement uses TRBV20-1 and TRBJ2-1, with D perhaps TRBD2 (5 bases). The CDR3 length is 17 residues. V was cut by 4 bases and J by 10 bases, with 29 bases left in between. The germline V gene encodes CDR1 DFQATT and CDR2 SNEGSKA (reference sequence).

The chain is built from TRBV18 and TRBJ2-5; TRBD1 or TRBD2 may be the D gene (5 bases each). The CDR3 contains 20 residues. The germline V and J ends were trimmed by 0 bases and 5 bases, with 28 bases remaining between them. Germline V gene data show CDR1 as KGHSH and CDR2 as LQKENI. In nucleotides, the CDR3 is TGTGCCAGCTCACCACCGATTTCTCTCTATGGGACCGAGGGATTGGAGACCCAGTACTTC. Translated, it gives CASSPPISLYGTEGLETQYF.

The rearrangement uses TRBV24-1 and TRBJ2-3; D is ambiguous. The germline V and J ends were trimmed by 5 bases and 5 bases, with 16 bases remaining between them. The germline CDR1 and CDR2 sequences are KGHDR and SFDVKD. This CDR3 contains 15 residues. The CDR3 nucleotides read TGTGCCACCAGTGGGCTGGACCGATCAGGAGATACGCAGTATTTT. This translates into CATSGLDRSGDTQYF.

The V and J genes are TRBV10-3 and TRBJ2-5, with 8 bases that match TRBD1. V dropped 0 bases and J dropped 5; count of bases not matched to a gene: 5. CDR1 ENHRY and CDR2 SYGVKD come from the germline V gene. The CDR3 loop spans 15 amino acids. CDR3 loop: CAISESGRDRETQYF. The CDR3 DNA sequence: TGTGCCATCAGTGAGTCGGGCAGGGACAGGGAGACCCAGTACTTC.

This clonotype was seen just once. The CDR3 reads CASNRGLTEAFF. The DNA of the CDR3 is TGTGCCAGCAACAGGGGGCTCACTGAAGCTTTCTTT. The chain recombines TRBV2 with TRBJ1-1; 9 nucleotides line up with TRBD1. This CDR3 region has 12 residues. Germline V gene lookup returns CDR1 SNHLY and CDR2 FYNNEI. V gave up 7 bases and J gave up 4 bases; unmatched junction bases: 1.

In its sample, this clonotype was seen a few times. V and J are TRBV7-3 and TRBJ2-7; possibly TRBD1 for D (6 bases). Per the germline V gene, CDR1 is SGHTA and CDR2 is FQGTGA. The V and J ends lost 5 bases and 5 bases respectively, with 13 bases between them. The CDR3 is 13 amino acids. CDR3 in amino acids: CASSITGSNEQYF. The CDR3 bases are TGTGCCAGCAGCATCACAGGGTCCAACGAGCAGTACTTC.

The chain is built from TRBV9 and TRBJ2-1; 9 bases map to TRBD1. The trim removed 4 bases at V and 6 bases at J, leaving 11 bases unmatched. Germline loops: CDR1 SGDLS, CDR2 YYNGEE. This CDR3 is 16 amino acids long. The CDR3 coding sequence is TGTGCCAGCAGCTTAAGAGGACAGGGGTTGGTCAATGAGCAGTTCTTC. Its protein is CASSLRGQGLVNEQFF.

The chain joins TRBV7-3 to TRBJ2-1; TRBD1 aligns across 11 bases. J was trimmed by 1 base and V by 5 bases; bases with no gene match: 4. Per germline, CDR1 SGHTA and CDR2 FQGTGA. The CDR3 contains 16 residues. CDR3 protein: CASSGGTGGSYNEQFF. Here the CDR3 DNA reads TGTGCCAGCAGCGGCGGGACAGGGGGTTCCTACAATGAGCAGTTCTTC.